These 27 T cell receptor beta chains were all obtained from the same sample, sequenced in a study of monozygotic twins with cystic fibrosis. Data came from immunoSEQ multiplex PCR; TCRdb stores just in-frame clones and leaves some out. The sample includes roughly 32,000 clones, 90% to 97% of them seen just once. Input material: blood. Receptor source: a girl aged 2 to 10 with cystic fibrosis.

The rearrangement uses TRBV9 and TRBJ2-1; 7 bases match TRBD2. Germline V gene lookup returns CDR1 SGDLS and CDR2 YYNGEE. The CDR3 is 15 residues long. V trimming: 4 bases; J trimming: 4 bases; junction bases outside the gene matches: 8. CDR3 in amino acids: CASSHGLGPYNEQFF. Written as DNA, the CDR3 is TGTGCCAGCAGCCATGGACTAGGCCCTTACAATGAGCAGTTCTTC.

This chain joins TRBV9 and TRBJ2-7; 11 bases are shared with TRBD1. Per germline, CDR1 SGDLS and CDR2 YYNGEE. The CDR3 spans 15 residues. Germline trimming cut 2 bases from V and 2 bases from J; bases unmatched to any gene: 3. This CDR3 is CASSVGTGGPYEQYF. The CDR3 DNA is TGTGCCAGCAGCGTGGGGACAGGGGGACCCTACGAGCAGTACTTC.

The V call is TRBV14, the J call TRBJ1-1; D not resolved. The ends were cut back, 4 bases at V and 0 bases at J, with 12 bases in the middle. The germline gives CDR1 SGHDN, CDR2 FVKESK. The CDR3 length is 15 residues. CDR3 residues: CASSRGSGMNTEAFF. The CDR3, as DNA: TGTGCCAGCAGCCGCGGGAGTGGTATGAACACTGAAGCTTTCTTT.

The J gene is TRBJ1-1, the V gene TRBV13; D gene uncertain. Looked up from germline, CDR1 is PRHDT and CDR2 is FYEKMQ (reference sequence). This CDR3 comprises 15 residues. Deletions cut 5 bases from V and 5 bases from J, with 18 bases between. The CDR3 region has the DNA TGTGCCAGCAGCCCCTGGGGAGGTTTGGGTACTGAAGCTTTCTTT. Its protein is CASSPWGGLGTEAFF. The full variable domain, in which reference TRBV13 and TRBJ1-1 provide the parts outside the CDR3, is AAGVIQSPRHLIKEKRETATLKCYPIPRHDTVYWYQQGPGQDPQFLISFYEKMQSDKGSIPDRFSAQQFSDYHSELNMSSLELGDSALYFCASSPWGGLGTEAFFGQGTRLTVV.

The chain links TRBV7-9 to TRBJ2-3; D is undetermined. The CDR3 contains 13 residues. V lost 5 bases and J 1 base, leaving 7 bases between the germline ends. Germline-derived CDR1 and CDR2 are SEHNR and FQNEAQ (reference sequence). The CDR3 DNA follows: TGTGCCAGCAGCCATCAGGGCACAGATACGCAGTATTTT. Protein product: CASSHQGTDTQYF. The full variable domain, with the rest looked up from reference TRBV7-9 and TRBJ2-3, is DTGVSQNPRHKITKRGQNVTFRCDPISEHNRLYWYRQTLGQGPEFLTYFQNEAQLEKSRLLSDRFSAERPKGSFSTLEIQRTEQGDSAMYLCASSHQGTDTQYFGPGTRLTVL.

This CDR3 reads CASSLGQVTNSPLHF. CDR3 nucleotides: TGTGCCAGCAGCTTAGGTCAGGTTACCAATTCACCCCTCCACTTT. The chain couples TRBV7-8 to TRBJ1-6, with D unresolved. The ends were cut back, 1 base at V and 7 bases at J, with 11 bases in the middle. The CDR3 spans 15 residues. CDR1 and CDR2 from the germline V gene are SGHVS and FQNEAQ.

This chain joins TRBV27 and TRBJ1-5; D gene ambiguous. V shed 3 bases and J shed 1 base, with 7 bases lying between them. The CDR3 has 14 amino acids. CDR1 is MNHEY and CDR2 is SMNVEV in the germline V gene (reference sequence). The CDR3 region has the DNA TGTGCCAGCAGTTTTCGGGGAAGCAATCAGCCCCAGCATTTT. Translated: CASSFRGSNQPQHF.

The chain couples TRBV7-9 to TRBJ2-7; 14 nucleotides align to TRBD2. The V gene's germline CDR1 is SEHNR and CDR2 FQNEAQ (reference sequence). The J segment lost 2 bases and the V segment lost 5 bases, leaving 14 bases of the junction unmatched. The CDR3 contains 19 residues. The CDR3 reads CASSLGPGTSGGLTYEQYF. CDR3 nucleotides: TGTGCCAGCAGCCTCGGTCCCGGGACTAGCGGGGGTCTAACCTACGAGCAGTACTTC.

This clone showed up just once. The rearrangement links TRBV7-8 to TRBJ2-7; a weak D match, TRBD1 (5 bases). In germline, CDR1 is SGHVS, CDR2 FQNEAQ. CDR3 length: 15 amino acids. V lost 5 bases and J 1 base, leaving 15 bases between the germline ends. The CDR3 here is CASSPVVGASYEQYF. In DNA form, the CDR3 reads TGTGCCAGCAGCCCCGTAGTTGGGGCTTCCTACGAGCAGTACTTC.

This chain uses TRBV29-1 with TRBJ1-1; D possibly corresponds to TRBD1 (6 bases). Trimming removed 7 bases from V and 4 bases from J, with 16 bases in between. CDR1 and CDR2 from the germline V gene are SQVTM and ANQGSEA. This CDR3 contains 13 residues. This CDR3 reads CSAGGGMTTEAFF. The DNA of the CDR3 is TGCAGCGCCGGGGGGGGCATGACCACTGAAGCTTTCTTT. The full variable domain, with the rest looked up from reference TRBV29-1 and TRBJ1-1, is SAVISQKPSRDICQRGTSLTIQCQVDSQVTMMFWYRQQPGQSLTLIATANQGSEATYESGFVIDKFPISRPNLTFSTLTVSNMSPEDSSIYLCSAGGGMTTEAFFGQGTRLTVV.

The gene calls are TRBV27 and TRBJ1-6; possible D gene TRBD1, 6 bases. This CDR3 contains 14 residues. Per germline, CDR1 MNHEY and CDR2 SMNVEV (reference sequence). V was clipped by 10 bases and J by 9 bases, with 19 bases between them. The CDR3 here is CATAFRGVGSPLHF. The CDR3 bases are TGTGCCACCGCTTTTAGGGGGGTAGGTTCACCCCTCCACTTT.

The chain is built from TRBV5-4 and TRBJ1-3; no reliable D call. CDR3 length: 16 residues. The germline V gene has CDR1 SGHNT and CDR2 YYREEE (reference sequence). Trimming cost V 0 bases and J 0 bases, with 10 bases left between them. In DNA form, the CDR3 reads TGTGCCAGCAGCTTGGCCGAGACGATCTCTGGAAACACCATATATTTT. It codes for CASSLAETISGNTIYF. Combining the CDR3 with reference TRBV5-4 and TRBJ1-3 gives the whole variable domain ETGVTQSPTHLIKTRGQQVTLRCSSQSGHNTVSWYQQALGQGPQFIFQYYREEENGRGNFPPRFSGLQFPNYSSELNVNALELDDSALYLCASSLAETISGNTIYFGEGSWLTVV.

J is TRBJ2-6 and V is TRBV27, with D unclear. CDR1 MNHEY and CDR2 SMNVEV come from the germline V gene (reference sequence). There are 19 residues in the CDR3. V lost 0 bases, J lost 0 bases, and 15 bases lay in between. CDR3 amino acids: CASSLSAVLMSSGANVLTF. The DNA of the CDR3 is TGTGCCAGCAGTTTATCGGCAGTCCTAATGAGCTCTGGGGCCAACGTCCTGACTTTC.

This chain links TRBV5-1 with TRBJ1-1, with TRBD1 matching over 10 bases. Trimming cost V 4 bases and J 1 base; bases outside gene matches: 10. The CDR3 is 17 amino acids. Germline CDR1 reads SGHRS; CDR2 reads YFSETQ. In nucleotides, the CDR3 is TGCGCCAGCAGCAAGGGGACAGGGGATTGGAGGAACACTGAAGCTTTCTTT. Protein sequence: CASSKGTGDWRNTEAFF.

The genes are TRBV11-2 and TRBJ2-5; no clear D gene. The germline gives CDR1 SGHAT, CDR2 FQNNGV. Trimming removed 5 bases at V and 5 bases at J, with 12 bases between. CDR3 size: 13 residues. CDR3 in amino acids: CASSPASVETQYF. The CDR3 coding sequence is TGTGCCAGCAGCCCTGCGTCGGTGGAGACCCAGTACTTC.

This clone was seen a few times. The V call is TRBV2, the J call TRBJ1-2; 8 bases match TRBD1. From germline, CDR1 is SNHLY and CDR2 FYNNEI. The CDR3 length is 15 residues. V gave up 5 bases and J gave up 4 bases; unmatched junction bases: 9. CDR3 coding DNA: TGTGCCAGCAGTACGACCAGGGGGCTGGTCTATGGCTACACCTTC. Protein product: CASSTTRGLVYGYTF. Full variable domain (rest looked up from reference TRBV2 and TRBJ1-2): EPEVTQTPSHQVTQMGQEVILRCVPISNHLYFYWYRQILGQKVEFLVSFYNNEISEKSEIFDDQFSVERPDGSNFTLKIRSTKLEDSAMYFCASSTTRGLVYGYTFGSGTRLTVV.

The V call is TRBV9, the J call TRBJ2-7, with D perhaps matching TRBD1 or TRBD2 (5 bases each). Trimming stripped 4 bases from V and 4 bases from J, with 15 bases between. Germline CDR1 reads SGDLS; CDR2 reads YYNGEE. The CDR3 has 14 residues. The CDR3 loop is CASSPGTLGYEQYF. The DNA for the CDR3 is TGTGCCAGCAGCCCCGGGACCTTGGGGTACGAGCAGTACTTC.

The chain has TRBV14 and TRBJ1-2; 7 bases are a match to TRBD1. The length of the CDR3 is 13 residues. CDR1 and CDR2 (germline): SGHDN, FVKESK. V trimming: 2 bases; J trimming: 8 bases; junction bases outside the gene matches: 5. CDR3: CASSQRTGSGYTF. In nucleotides, the CDR3 is TGTGCCAGCAGCCAAAGGACAGGTAGCGGCTACACCTTC.

The chain recombines TRBV6-1 with TRBJ1-2; D is ambiguous. There are 12 residues in the CDR3. Deletions cut 5 bases from V and 6 bases from J, with 10 bases between. Per the germline V gene, CDR1 is MNHNS and CDR2 is SASEGT. The CDR3 DNA reads TGTGCCAGCAGTATGATAGGGAATGGCTACACCTTC. Encoded protein: CASSMIGNGYTF.

V gene TRBV5-8 combines with J gene TRBJ1-2; 9 positions agree with TRBD1. Germline V lookup: CDR1 SGHTS, CDR2 YDEGEE. Germline trimming cut 4 bases from V and 4 bases from J; bases unmatched to any gene: 5. CDR3 size: 14 residues. This chain's CDR3 is CASSLTGGSYGYTF. CDR3 coding DNA: TGTGCCAGCAGCCTGACAGGGGGATCCTATGGCTACACCTTC.

V gene TRBV27 combines with J gene TRBJ2-7; D possibly corresponds to TRBD1 (6 bases). Germline V gives CDR1 MNHEY, CDR2 SMNVEV (reference sequence). V lost 6 bases, J lost 5 bases, and 11 bases lay in between. This CDR3 comprises 12 residues. CDR3 DNA: TGTGCCAGCAGCCTACAGGGCCACGAGCAGTACTTC. Its translation: CASSLQGHEQYF.

V and J are TRBV5-8 and TRBJ2-2; perhaps D is TRBD1 or TRBD2 (6 bases each). The CDR3 covers 19 residues. Germline assignment: CDR1 SGHTS and CDR2 YDEGEE. V dropped 1 base and J dropped 4 bases, with 23 bases sitting between them. CDR3 amino acids: CASSLSIRGPETGTGELFF. The CDR3 bases are TGTGCCAGCAGCTTGTCAATCCGGGGGCCCGAGACGGGCACCGGGGAGCTGTTTTTT. Combining the CDR3 with reference TRBV5-8 and TRBJ2-2 gives the whole variable domain EAGVTQSPTHLIKTRGQQATLRCSPISGHTSVYWYQQALGLGLQFLLWYDEGEERNRGNFPPRFSGRQFPNYSSELNVNALELEDSALYLCASSLSIRGPETGTGELFFGEGSRLTVL.

The chain has TRBV7-2 and TRBJ2-7, with TRBD2 matching 9 bases. The CDR3 is 15 amino acids. V dropped 5 bases and J dropped 2; count of bases not matched to a gene: 7. Germline V lookup: CDR1 SGHTA, CDR2 FQGNSA. The CDR3 DNA reads as TGTGCCAGCAGCCATCATAGCGGGGGCCCCTACGAGCAGTACTTC. It encodes CASSHHSGGPYEQYF.

The rearrangement joins TRBV12-5 to TRBJ1-2, with TRBD1 identical over 9 bases. V shed 1 base and J 10 bases; nucleotides not matched to a gene: 19. The CDR3 sequence is 18 residues long. Germline loops: CDR1 LGHNT, CDR2 FRNRAP. The CDR3 loop reads CASGLATSPNRTGADYTF. As DNA, the CDR3 is TGTGCTAGTGGTTTGGCTACAAGCCCCAATAGGACAGGGGCCGACTACACCTTC.

The gene calls are TRBV27 and TRBJ2-2, with unresolved D. Trimming removed 7 bases at V and 3 bases at J, with 3 bases between. The CDR3 consists of 11 residues. Germline V lookup: CDR1 MNHEY, CDR2 SMNVEV (reference sequence). Here the CDR3 DNA reads TGTGCCAGCAAACACACCGGGGAGCTGTTTTTT. Translation: CASKHTGELFF.

The chain couples TRBV15 to TRBJ2-5, with D possibly matching TRBD2 (6 bases). The CDR3 runs 15 residues. V dropped 0 bases and J dropped 2 bases, with 10 bases sitting between them. The germline V gene has CDR1 LNHNV and CDR2 YYDKDF (reference sequence). CDR3 residues: CATSRDYSGQETQYF. Written as DNA, the CDR3 is TGTGCCACCAGCAGAGATTATAGCGGACAAGAGACCCAGTACTTC. Variable domain in full (rest from reference TRBV15 and TRBJ2-5): DAMVIQNPRYQVTQFGKPVTLSCSQTLNHNVMYWYQQKSSQAPKLLFHYYDKDFNNEADTPDNFQSRRPNTSFCFLDIRSPGLGDTAMYLCATSRDYSGQETQYFGPGTRLLVL.

V and J are TRBV7-9 and TRBJ1-1; tentative D call: TRBD1 (6 bases). The CDR3 loop spans 15 amino acids. V shed 4 bases and J shed 4 bases, with 16 bases lying between them. CDR1 is SEHNR and CDR2 is FQNEAQ in the germline V gene (reference sequence). CDR3 DNA: TGTGCCAGCAGCTCAAACAGGGTGGTGGGCACTGAAGCTTTCTTT. Its protein is CASSSNRVVGTEAFF. The full variable domain, rest sourced from reference TRBV7-9 and TRBJ1-1, is DTGVSQNPRHKITKRGQNVTFRCDPISEHNRLYWYRQTLGQGPEFLTYFQNEAQLEKSRLLSDRFSAERPKGSFSTLEIQRTEQGDSAMYLCASSSNRVVGTEAFFGQGTRLTVV.